Each of the 23 T cell receptor beta chains below was sequenced from the same sample in a study of T-cell reconstitution after alpha-beta-depleted transplantation in children listed by TCRdb under 2016. Preparation of the library involved PCR. Sequencing relied on an Illumina HiSeq 2500. TCR library preparation used molecular barcoding, with unique molecular identifiers applied to normalize quantification of the TCRbeta repertoire. TCRdb reprocessing: public reads trimmed at Q25 with fastp, clones called with MiXCR, in-frame beta chains kept. All rows with the same CDR3 protein become a single entry with the most common DNA and genes. Within this sample are 200,000 to 300,000 distinct CDR3 sequences, with 12% of them counted one time only. Clones ranked in the top ten supply approximately 2.4% of the sample. The sequencing used PBMCs from the stem cell graft donor, collected from the stem cell graft. The source is a human donor who donated a stem cell graft to a child with acute lymphoblastic leukemia.

In its sample, this clonotype was seen many times. The rearrangement links TRBV20-1 to TRBJ2-1; D possibly matches TRBD1 or TRBD2 (5 bases each). The CDR3 covers 16 residues. Germline V lookup: CDR1 DFQATT, CDR2 SNEGSKA (reference sequence). Trimming cost V 0 bases and J 0 bases, with 12 bases left between them. CDR3 in amino acids: CSAREGTRGSYNEQFF. CDR3 sequence (DNA): TGCAGTGCTAGAGAAGGGACCCGTGGCTCCTACAATGAGCAGTTCTTC.

Remarks on this clonotype: A much larger clone sits a single nucleotide away, making a read error possible. The CDR3 is CASSTQRGYNEQFF. CDR3 DNA sequence: TGTGCCAGTAGTACGCAGCGGGGTTACAATGAGCAGTTCTTC. The chain combines TRBV19 with TRBJ2-1; 7 bases match TRBD2. V dropped 4 bases and J dropped 4; count of bases not matched to a gene: 4. Germline V gene sequence: CDR1 LNHDA, CDR2 SQIVND (reference sequence). The CDR3 spans 14 residues.

The chain recombines TRBV6-2 or TRBV6-3 with TRBJ1-2; TRBD1 might be the D (6 bases). Germline CDR1 MNHEY, CDR2 SVGEGT. The CDR3 runs to 13 residues. Trimming shortened V by 5 bases and J by 7 bases, and 14 bases separated the two germline ends. CDR3 coding DNA: TGTGCCAGCAGTCTACAGGGTCGCTCTGGCTACACCTTC. Translating gives CASSLQGRSGYTF.

This clonotype was recorded many times. This chain joins TRBV5-5 and TRBJ2-2; D is perhaps TRBD2 (5 bases). Trimming pared 2 bases from V and 11 bases from J, leaving 13 bases between. The CDR3 length is 13 residues. The V gene's germline CDR1 is SGHKS and CDR2 YYEKEE (reference sequence). CDR3 sequence reads: CASSFIREGELFF. For the CDR3, the DNA is TGTGCCAGCAGCTTCATCCGTGAGGGAGAGCTGTTTTTT.

This clonotype was observed many times. The chain is built from TRBV5-6 and TRBJ1-2; 7 bases match TRBD1. Trimming removed 4 bases from V and 2 bases from J; junction bases left unmatched: 2. The CDR3 has 13 residues. Looked up from germline, CDR1 is SGHDT and CDR2 is YYEEEE. The CDR3 nucleotides read TGTGCCAGCAGCCGGGGACAGAACTATGGCTACACCTTC. It yields the protein CASSRGQNYGYTF.

This clonotype was seen repeatedly, ten times or more. The chain has TRBV28 and TRBJ2-2, with 10 bases identical to TRBD1. Germline V gene lookup returns CDR1 MDHEN and CDR2 SYDVKM. The CDR3 runs 16 residues. V dropped 5 bases and J dropped 7; count of bases not matched to a gene: 10. The CDR3 nucleotides read TGTGCCAGCAGTCCCCCGGGACAGGGGATGAGCGGGGAGCTGTTTTTT. Residues: CASSPPGQGMSGELFF.

This clonotype was seen repeatedly, ten times or more. The V call is TRBV12-3 or TRBV12-4, the J call TRBJ1-5; no definite D call. Trimming took 5 bases from V and 3 from J, leaving 2 bases between them. This CDR3 has 11 amino acids. CDR3 nucleotides: TGTGCCAGCAGTCTCAATCAGCCCCAGCATTTT. Translated: CASSLNQPQHF.

This clonotype was seen many times. The chain links TRBV18 to TRBJ2-4, with D maybe TRBD1 (6 bases). The CDR3 covers 14 residues. V shed 2 bases and J shed 6 bases, with 11 bases lying between them. Germline CDR1 KGHSH, CDR2 LQKENI. The CDR3: CASSPTGPGNIQYF. DNA of the CDR3: TGTGCCAGCTCACCAACAGGGCCGGGAAACATTCAGTACTTC. The full variable domain, with the rest looked up from reference TRBV18 and TRBJ2-4, is NAGVMQNPRHLVRRRGQEARLRCSPMKGHSHVYWYRQLPEEGLKFMVYLQKENIIDESGMPKERFSAEFPKEGPSILRIQQVVRGDSAAYFCASSPTGPGNIQYFGAGTRLSVL.

The V and J genes are TRBV6-2 or TRBV6-3 and TRBJ1-5; a possible D gene is TRBD1 (5 bases). This CDR3 region has 15 residues. Germline values: CDR1 MNHEY, CDR2 SVGEGT. Trimming took off 7 bases at V and 3 bases at J, with 16 bases between the two ends. CDR3 DNA sequence: TGTGCCAGCACGACCCCCGGGACTCACAATCAGCCCCAGCATTTT. It yields the protein CASTTPGTHNQPQHF.

CDR3 amino acids: CASSLVGPGTSKQFF. In nucleotides, the CDR3 is TGTGCCAGCAGCTTAGTTGGACCGGGTACGAGTAAGCAGTTCTTC. The rearrangement links TRBV7-2 to TRBJ2-1; D remains ambiguous. This CDR3 comprises 15 residues. Trimming shortened V by 1 base and J by 11 bases, and 18 bases separated the two germline ends. Germline CDR1 SGHTA, CDR2 FQGNSA. Full variable domain (outside the CDR3, taken from reference TRBV7-2 and TRBJ2-1): GAGVSQSPSNKVTEKGKDVELRCDPISGHTALYWYRQSLGQGLEFLIYFQGNSAPDKSGLPSDRFSAERTGGSVSTLTIQRTQQEDSAVYLCASSLVGPGTSKQFFGPGTRLTVL.

This clonotype was seen many times. The chain joins TRBV6-2 or TRBV6-3 to TRBJ2-1, with 8 bases identical to TRBD1. Germline CDR1 and CDR2: MNHEY and SVGEGT. This CDR3 comprises 16 residues. Losses at the gene ends were 4 bases for V and 5 bases for J; bases not matched to a gene: 10. The CDR3 protein is CASSFPGQGPHNEQFF. CDR3 DNA: TGTGCCAGCAGTTTCCCAGGACAGGGTCCCCACAATGAGCAGTTCTTC.

V gene TRBV4-3 combines with J gene TRBJ1-2, with TRBD1 identical over 8 bases. CDR3 size: 18 residues. From germline, CDR1 is LGHNA and CDR2 YSLEER. J gave up 2 bases and V 4 bases, and 15 bases lay outside the gene matches. The CDR3 nucleotides are TGCGCCAGCAGCCCAGTCGGTCAGGGGGCGCGCATAAACTATGGCTACACCTTC. The encoded protein is CASSPVGQGARINYGYTF.

Ten or more counts support this clonotype. The genes are TRBV20-1 and TRBJ1-3, with D possibly TRBD1 on 5 matching bases. Germline V gene lookup returns CDR1 DFQATT and CDR2 SNEGSKA (reference sequence). The CDR3 extends over 17 amino acids. The ends were cut back, 1 base at V and 2 bases at J, with 18 bases in the middle. CDR3 sequence reads: CSARGLGGGRPGNTIYF. The CDR3 DNA follows: TGCAGTGCTAGAGGCCTTGGGGGAGGGAGGCCTGGAAACACCATATATTTT.

This clonotype was found many times. The chain combines TRBV4-3 with TRBJ1-6; D remains ambiguous. Germline V gene data show CDR1 as LGHNA and CDR2 as YSLEER. Trimming removed 2 bases at V and 5 bases at J, with 10 bases between. The CDR3 is made up of 15 amino acids. CDR3 amino acids: CASSQLVQNNSPLHF. In DNA form, the CDR3 reads TGCGCCAGCAGCCAATTGGTACAGAATAATTCACCCCTCCACTTT.

There are many counts of this clonotype. The chain is built from TRBV3-1 and TRBJ2-1, with D possibly matching TRBD1 (5 bases). This CDR3 comprises 16 residues. V lost 2 bases, J lost 6 bases, and 17 bases lay in between. Germline CDR1 reads LGHDT; CDR2 reads YNNKEL (reference sequence). CDR3 sequence reads: CASSQSTPGWRNEQFF. CDR3 coding DNA: TGTGCCAGCAGCCAATCAACGCCAGGGTGGCGCAATGAGCAGTTCTTC.

V and J are TRBV30 and TRBJ1-1, with TRBD1 matching 7 bases. V was clipped by 5 bases and J by 3 bases; unmatched bases: 6. The CDR3 has 13 residues. The V gene's germline CDR1 is GTSNPN and CDR2 SVGIG (reference sequence). The CDR3 nucleotides are TGTGCCTGGGCACACGACAGGGACACTGAAGCTTTCTTT. As protein: CAWAHDRDTEAFF.

This clonotype occurred many times. The chain couples TRBV20-1 to TRBJ1-6, with 9 bases matching TRBD1. J lost 7 bases, V lost 3 bases, and 4 bases had no gene match. Germline values: CDR1 DFQATT, CDR2 SNEGSKA (reference sequence). CDR3 size: 14 residues. CDR3 DNA: TGCAGTGCTAGGTGGGACAGGGAAAATTCACCCCTCCACTTT. It translates to CSARWDRENSPLHF.

The DNA of the CDR3 is TGCAGTGCAGCCGGTAGGGGGTATCGCAATCAGCCCCAGCATTTT. This encodes CSAAGRGYRNQPQHF. J is TRBJ1-5 and V is TRBV20-1, with a weak D call TRBD1 (6 bases). Germline CDR1 and CDR2: DFQATT and SNEGSKA (reference sequence). V lost 6 bases to trimming and J lost 2 bases, with 17 bases between them. The CDR3 has 15 amino acids.

This clonotype has at least ten counts. The CDR3 loop is CASGSGTSTYNEQFF. For the CDR3, the DNA is TGTGCCAGCGGTTCCGGGACTTCCACCTACAATGAGCAGTTCTTC. The chain combines TRBV27 with TRBJ2-1, with D possibly being TRBD2 (6 bases). The CDR3 is 15 amino acids. V was clipped by 8 bases and J by 2 bases, with 16 bases between them. The germline V gene encodes CDR1 MNHEY and CDR2 SMNVEV (reference sequence).

This clonotype was picked up many times. The chain is built from TRBV7-2 and TRBJ2-3, with unresolved D. This CDR3 spans 14 amino acids. Deletions cut 3 bases from V and 6 bases from J, with 13 bases between. The germline V gene has CDR1 SGHTA and CDR2 FQGNSA. The CDR3 is CASSFLGGRDTQYF. CDR3 in DNA: TGTGCCAGCAGCTTCCTGGGCGGCAGGGATACGCAGTATTTT.

This clonotype showed up many times. V gene TRBV25-1 combines with J gene TRBJ1-2; tentative D call: TRBD1 (5 bases). The V end was cut by 2 bases, the J end by 7 bases, with 11 bases between. Germline assignment: CDR1 MGHDK and CDR2 SYGVNS. The CDR3 is 13 amino acids. This chain's CDR3 is CASSEPSTAGYTF. The CDR3 DNA is TGTGCCAGCAGTGAACCTTCGACAGCTGGCTACACCTTC.

This clonotype came up many times. The genes are TRBV4-2 and TRBJ2-7; D is possibly TRBD2 (5 bases). The CDR3 runs 16 residues. Trimming took off 4 bases at V and 6 bases at J, with 22 bases between the two ends. The V gene's germline CDR1 is LGHNA and CDR2 YNFKEQ. CDR3 coding DNA: TGTGCCAGCAGCCCGCTTGAGGGTGCAGACTACCGCGAGCAGTACTTC. Translated: CASSPLEGADYREQYF.

At least ten counts were recorded for this clonotype. CDR3 sequence: CASSHDRGREKLFF. For the CDR3, the DNA is TGCGCCAGCAGCCACGACAGGGGACGGGAAAAACTGTTTTTT. V is TRBV4-3 and J is TRBJ1-4, with 8 bases aligning to TRBD1. The CDR3 length is 14 residues. Trimming at V came to 3 bases and at J to 8 bases, leaving 5 bases not matched to a gene. Germline V gives CDR1 LGHNA, CDR2 YSLEER.